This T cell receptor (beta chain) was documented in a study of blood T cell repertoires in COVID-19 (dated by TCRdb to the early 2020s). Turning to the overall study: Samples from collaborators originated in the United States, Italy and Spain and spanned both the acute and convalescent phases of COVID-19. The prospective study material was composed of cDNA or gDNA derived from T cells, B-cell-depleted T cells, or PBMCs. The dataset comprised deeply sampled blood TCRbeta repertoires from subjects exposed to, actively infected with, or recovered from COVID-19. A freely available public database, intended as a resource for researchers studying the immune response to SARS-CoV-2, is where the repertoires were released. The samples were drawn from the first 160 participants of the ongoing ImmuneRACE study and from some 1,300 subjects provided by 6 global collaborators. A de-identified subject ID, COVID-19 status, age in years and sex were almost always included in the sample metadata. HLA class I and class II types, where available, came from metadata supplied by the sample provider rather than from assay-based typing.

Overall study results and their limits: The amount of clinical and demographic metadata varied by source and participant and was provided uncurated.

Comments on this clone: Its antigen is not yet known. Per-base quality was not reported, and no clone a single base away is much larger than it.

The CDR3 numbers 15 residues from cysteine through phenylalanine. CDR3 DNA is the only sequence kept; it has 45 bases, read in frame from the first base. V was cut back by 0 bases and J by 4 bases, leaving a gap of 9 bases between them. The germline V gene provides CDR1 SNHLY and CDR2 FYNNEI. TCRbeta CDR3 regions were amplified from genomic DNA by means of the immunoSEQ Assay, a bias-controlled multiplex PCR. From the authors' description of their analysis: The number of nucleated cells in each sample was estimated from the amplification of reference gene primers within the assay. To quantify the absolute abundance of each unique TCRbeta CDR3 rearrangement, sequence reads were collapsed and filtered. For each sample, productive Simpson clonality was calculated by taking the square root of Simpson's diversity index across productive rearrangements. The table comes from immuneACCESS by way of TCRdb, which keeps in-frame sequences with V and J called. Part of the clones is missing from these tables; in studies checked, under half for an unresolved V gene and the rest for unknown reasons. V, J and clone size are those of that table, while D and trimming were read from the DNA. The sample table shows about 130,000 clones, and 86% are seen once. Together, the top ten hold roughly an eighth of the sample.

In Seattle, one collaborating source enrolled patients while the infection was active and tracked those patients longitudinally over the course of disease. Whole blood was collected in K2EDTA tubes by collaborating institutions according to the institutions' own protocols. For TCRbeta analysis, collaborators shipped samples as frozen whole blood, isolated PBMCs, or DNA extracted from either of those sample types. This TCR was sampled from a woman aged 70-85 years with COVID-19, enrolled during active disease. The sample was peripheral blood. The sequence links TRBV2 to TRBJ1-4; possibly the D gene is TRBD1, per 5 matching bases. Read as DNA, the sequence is TGTGCCAGCAGTGAAGCAGGGGTGGATAATGAAAAACTGTTTTTT. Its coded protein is CASSEAGVDNEKLFF. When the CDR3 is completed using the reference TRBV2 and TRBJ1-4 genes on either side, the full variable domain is EPEVTQTPSHQVTQMGQEVILRCVPISNHLYFYWYRQILGQKVEFLVSFYNNEISEKSEIFDDQFSVERPDGSNFTLKIRSTKLEDSAMYFCASSEAGVDNEKLFFGSGTQLSVL.